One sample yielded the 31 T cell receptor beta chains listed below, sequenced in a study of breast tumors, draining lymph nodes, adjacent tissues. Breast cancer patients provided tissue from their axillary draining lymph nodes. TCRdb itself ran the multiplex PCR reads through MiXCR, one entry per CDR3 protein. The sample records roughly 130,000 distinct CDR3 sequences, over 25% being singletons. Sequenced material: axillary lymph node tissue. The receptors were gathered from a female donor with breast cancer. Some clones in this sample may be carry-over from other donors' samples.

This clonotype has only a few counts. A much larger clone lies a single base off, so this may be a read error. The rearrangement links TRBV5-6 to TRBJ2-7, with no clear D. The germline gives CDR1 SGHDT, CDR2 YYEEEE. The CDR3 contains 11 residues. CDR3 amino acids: CASSFSYAQYF. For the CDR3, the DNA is TGTGCCAGCAGCTTCTCGTACGCGCAGTACTTC. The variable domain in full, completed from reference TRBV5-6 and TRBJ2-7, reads DAGVTQSPTHLIKTRGQQVTLRCSPKSGHDTVSWYQQALGQGPQFIFQYYEEEERQRGNFPDRFSGHQFPNYSSELNVNALLLGDSALYLCASSFSYAQYFGPGTRLTVT.

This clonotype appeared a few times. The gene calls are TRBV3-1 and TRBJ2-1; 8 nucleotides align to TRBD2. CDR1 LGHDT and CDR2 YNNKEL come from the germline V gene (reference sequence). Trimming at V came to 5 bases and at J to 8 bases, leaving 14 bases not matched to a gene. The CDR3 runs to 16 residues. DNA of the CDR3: TGTGCCAGCAGCGACCCTAGAAGCGGGGGTAGGCATGAGCAGTTCTTC. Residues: CASSDPRSGGRHEQFF.

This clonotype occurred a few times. The CDR3 loop reads CSARDTGTLTTGELFF. The CDR3 region has the DNA TGCAGTGCTAGAGATACCGGGACTTTAACCACCGGGGAGCTGTTTTTT. The chain uses TRBV20-1 and TRBJ2-2; maybe TRBD2 (6 bases). Trimming pared 0 bases from V and 4 bases from J, leaving 15 bases between. The CDR3 has 16 residues. Germline loops: CDR1 DFQATT, CDR2 SNEGSKA (reference sequence).

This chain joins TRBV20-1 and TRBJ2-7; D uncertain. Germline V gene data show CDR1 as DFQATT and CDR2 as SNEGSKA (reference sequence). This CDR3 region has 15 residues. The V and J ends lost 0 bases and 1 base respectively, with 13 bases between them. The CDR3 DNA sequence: TGCAGTGCTAGAGATCTAGGCACCAATTCCTACGAGCAGTACGTC. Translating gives CSARDLGTNSYEQYV.

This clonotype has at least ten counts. CDR3 residues: CASIDGGSYGYTF. CDR3 nucleotide sequence: TGTGCCAGCATCGATGGGGGATCCTATGGCTACACCTTC. V gene TRBV2 combines with J gene TRBJ1-2; a possible D gene is TRBD1 (5 bases). The CDR3 covers 13 residues. The V end lost 7 bases, the J end lost 4 bases, and 13 bases lay between the germline ends. Germline CDR1 SNHLY, CDR2 FYNNEI.

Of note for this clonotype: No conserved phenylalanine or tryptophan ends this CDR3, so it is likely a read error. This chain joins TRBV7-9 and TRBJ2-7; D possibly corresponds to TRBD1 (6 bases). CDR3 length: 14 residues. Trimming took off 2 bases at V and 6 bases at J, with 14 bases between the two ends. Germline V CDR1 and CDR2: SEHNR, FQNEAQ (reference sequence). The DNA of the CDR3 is TGTGCCAGCAGCTTAACAGGGATAACGGCCGAGCAGTACCTC. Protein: CASSLTGITAEQYL.

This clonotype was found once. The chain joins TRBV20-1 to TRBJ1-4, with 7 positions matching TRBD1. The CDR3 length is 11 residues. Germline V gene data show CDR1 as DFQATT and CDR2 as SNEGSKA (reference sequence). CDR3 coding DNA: TGCGGATTACAGGGGTTGGAGGGACTGTTTTTT. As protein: CGLQGLEGLFF.

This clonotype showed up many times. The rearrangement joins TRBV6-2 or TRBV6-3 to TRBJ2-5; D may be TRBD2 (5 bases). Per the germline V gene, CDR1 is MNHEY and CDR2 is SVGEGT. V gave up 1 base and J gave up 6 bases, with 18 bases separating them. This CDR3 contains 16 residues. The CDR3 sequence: CASSYYRGGAKKTQYF. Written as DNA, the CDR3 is TGTGCCAGCAGTTACTACCGAGGAGGAGCCAAAAAGACCCAGTACTTC.

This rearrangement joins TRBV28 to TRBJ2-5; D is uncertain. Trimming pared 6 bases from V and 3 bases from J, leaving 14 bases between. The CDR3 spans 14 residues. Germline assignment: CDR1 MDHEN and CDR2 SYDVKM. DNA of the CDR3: TGTGCCAGCAGCCCCCGACTTGGGGAAGAGACCCAGTACTTC. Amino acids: CASSPRLGEETQYF.

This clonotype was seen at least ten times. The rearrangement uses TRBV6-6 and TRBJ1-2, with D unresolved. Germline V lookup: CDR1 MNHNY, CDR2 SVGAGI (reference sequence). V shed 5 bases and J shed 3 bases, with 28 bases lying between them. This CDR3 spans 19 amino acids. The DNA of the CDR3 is TGTGCCAGCAGTCCGCTACTCGATAAGGGAAGGCGCCGAGACTATGGCTACACCTTC. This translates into CASSPLLDKGRRRDYGYTF.

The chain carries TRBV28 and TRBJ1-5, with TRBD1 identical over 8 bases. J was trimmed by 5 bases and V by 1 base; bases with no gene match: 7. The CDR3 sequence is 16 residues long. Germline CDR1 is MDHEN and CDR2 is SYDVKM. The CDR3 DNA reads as TGTGCCAGCAGTTTATTCGGACAGGGAAGGGATCAGCCCCAGCATTTT. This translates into CASSLFGQGRDQPQHF. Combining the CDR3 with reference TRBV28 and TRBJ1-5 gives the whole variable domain DVKVTQSSRYLVKRTGEKVFLECVQDMDHENMFWYRQDPGLGLRLIYFSYDVKMKEKGDIPEGYSVSREKKERFSLILESASTNQTSMYLCASSLFGQGRDQPQHFGDGTRLSIL.

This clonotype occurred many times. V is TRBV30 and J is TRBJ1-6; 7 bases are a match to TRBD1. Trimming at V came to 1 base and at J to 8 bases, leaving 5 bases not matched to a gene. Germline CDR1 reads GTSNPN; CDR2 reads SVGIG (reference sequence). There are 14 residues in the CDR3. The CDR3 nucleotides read TGTGCCTGGAGTGAAGGACAGGCGTATTCACCCCTCCACTTT. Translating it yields CAWSEGQAYSPLHF.

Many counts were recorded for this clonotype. In DNA, the CDR3 is TGTGCCAGCAGTTCCGGGACAGGGGCGTTCGGGCAGCCCCAGCATTTT. Protein: CASSSGTGAFGQPQHF. The chain carries TRBV6-5 and TRBJ1-5; 10 bases match TRBD1. V shed 4 bases and J 7 bases; nucleotides not matched to a gene: 10. This CDR3 is 16 amino acids long. The germline gives CDR1 MNHEY, CDR2 SVGAGI.

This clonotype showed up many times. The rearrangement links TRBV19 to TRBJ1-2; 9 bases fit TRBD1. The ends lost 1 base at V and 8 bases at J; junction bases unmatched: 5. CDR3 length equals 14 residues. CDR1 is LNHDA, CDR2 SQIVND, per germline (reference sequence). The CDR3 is CASSIVGTGYGYTF. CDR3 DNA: TGTGCCAGTAGTATAGTGGGGACAGGGTACGGCTACACCTTC.

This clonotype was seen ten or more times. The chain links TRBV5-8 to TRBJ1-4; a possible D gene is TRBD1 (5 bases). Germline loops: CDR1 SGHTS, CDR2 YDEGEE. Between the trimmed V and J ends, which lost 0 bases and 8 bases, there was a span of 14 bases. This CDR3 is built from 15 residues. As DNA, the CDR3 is TGTGCCAGCAGCTTGGAAGGGTGGGGCCGCGAAAAACTGTTTTTT. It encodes CASSLEGWGREKLFF.

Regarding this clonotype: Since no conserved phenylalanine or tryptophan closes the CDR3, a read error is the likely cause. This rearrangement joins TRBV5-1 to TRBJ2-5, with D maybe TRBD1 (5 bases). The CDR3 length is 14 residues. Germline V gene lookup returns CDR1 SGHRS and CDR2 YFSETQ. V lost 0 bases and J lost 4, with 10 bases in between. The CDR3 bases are TGCGCCAGCAGCTTGGGGGCAGGGATAGAGACCCAGTACTGC. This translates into CASSLGAGIETQYC.

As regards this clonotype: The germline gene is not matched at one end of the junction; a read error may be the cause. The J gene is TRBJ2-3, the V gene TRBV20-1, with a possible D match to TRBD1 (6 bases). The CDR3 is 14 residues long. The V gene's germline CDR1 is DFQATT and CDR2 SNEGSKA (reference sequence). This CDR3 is CSASWGRDTGTQYF. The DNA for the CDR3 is TGCAGTGCTAGTTGGGGCAGGGACACAGGTACGCAGTATTTT.

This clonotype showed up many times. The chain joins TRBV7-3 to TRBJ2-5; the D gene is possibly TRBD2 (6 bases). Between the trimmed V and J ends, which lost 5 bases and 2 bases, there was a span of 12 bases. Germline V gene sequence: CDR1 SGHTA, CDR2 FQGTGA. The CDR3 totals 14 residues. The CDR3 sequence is CASSPGTEQETQYF. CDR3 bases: TGTGCCAGCAGCCCGGGGACTGAACAAGAGACCCAGTACTTC. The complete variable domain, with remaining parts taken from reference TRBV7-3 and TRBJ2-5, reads GAGVSQTPSNKVTEKGKYVELRCDPISGHTALYWYRQSLGQGPEFLIYFQGTGAADDSGLPNDRFFAVRPEGSVSTLKIQRTERGDSAVYLCASSPGTEQETQYFGPGTRLLVL.

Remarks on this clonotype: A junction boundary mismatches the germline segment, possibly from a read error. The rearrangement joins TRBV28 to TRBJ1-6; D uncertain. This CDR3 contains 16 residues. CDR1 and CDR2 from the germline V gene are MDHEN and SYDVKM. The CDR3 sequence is CAGSLSERRYNSPLHF. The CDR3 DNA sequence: TGTGCCGGCAGTTTATCGGAAAGAAGATATAATTCACCCCTCCACTTT.

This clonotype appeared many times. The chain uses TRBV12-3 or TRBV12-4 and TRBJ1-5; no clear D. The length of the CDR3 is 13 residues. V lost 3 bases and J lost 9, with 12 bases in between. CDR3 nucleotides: TGTGCCAGCAGTTTCCGCGACCCGGCGCCCCAGCATTTT. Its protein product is CASSFRDPAPQHF.

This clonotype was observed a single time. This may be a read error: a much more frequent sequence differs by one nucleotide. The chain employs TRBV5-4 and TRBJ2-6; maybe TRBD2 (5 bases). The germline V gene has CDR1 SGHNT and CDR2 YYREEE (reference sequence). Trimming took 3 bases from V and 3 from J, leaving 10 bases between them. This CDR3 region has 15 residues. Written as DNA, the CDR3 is TGTGCCAGCAGCTCGGGGTACTTTGGGGCCAACGTCCTGACTTTC. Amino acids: CASSSGYFGANVLTF.

CDR3: CSPPIRGGYTF. DNA of the CDR3: TGCAGCCCGCCGATTCGGGGAGGCTACACCTTC. The chain joins TRBV20-1 to TRBJ1-2; D is undetermined. The CDR3 runs to 11 residues. In germline, CDR1 is DFQATT, CDR2 SNEGSKA (reference sequence).

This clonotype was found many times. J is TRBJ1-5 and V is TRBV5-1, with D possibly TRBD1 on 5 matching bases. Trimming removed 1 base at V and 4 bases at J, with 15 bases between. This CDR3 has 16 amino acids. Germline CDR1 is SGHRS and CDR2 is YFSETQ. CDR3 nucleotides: TGCGCCAGCAGCTTGTACGGGACTGTAGGAAATCAGCCCCAGCATTTT. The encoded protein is CASSLYGTVGNQPQHF.

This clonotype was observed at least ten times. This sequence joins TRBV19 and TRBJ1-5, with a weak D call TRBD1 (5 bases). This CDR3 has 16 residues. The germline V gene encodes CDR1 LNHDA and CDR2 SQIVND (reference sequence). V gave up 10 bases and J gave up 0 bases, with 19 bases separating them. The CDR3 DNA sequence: TGTGCCACCCTCCCGGGGGGGACGCATAGCAATCAGCCCCAGCATTTT. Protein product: CATLPGGTHSNQPQHF.

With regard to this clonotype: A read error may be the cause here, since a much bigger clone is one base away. CDR3 nucleotides: TGTGCCAGCGCCCGACTAGCGGGGGTCTCCTACGAGCAGTACTTC. Translating it yields CASARLAGVSYEQYF. This rearrangement joins TRBV6-1 to TRBJ2-7; TRBD2 aligns across 12 bases. There are 15 residues in the CDR3. From germline, CDR1 is MNHNS and CDR2 SASEGT. Losses at the gene ends were 8 bases for V and 0 bases for J; bases not matched to a gene: 5.

The CDR3 loop reads CSVEGQVGYSYTF. The DNA for the CDR3 is TGCAGCGTTGAGGGACAGGTGGGGTATAGCTACACCTTC. The J gene is TRBJ1-2, the V gene TRBV29-1; TRBD1 matches at 8 bases. The junction had 9 bases not matched to a gene; V was cut back by 3 bases and J by 9 bases. Germline V lookup: CDR1 SQVTM, CDR2 ANQGSEA. The CDR3 has 13 amino acids.

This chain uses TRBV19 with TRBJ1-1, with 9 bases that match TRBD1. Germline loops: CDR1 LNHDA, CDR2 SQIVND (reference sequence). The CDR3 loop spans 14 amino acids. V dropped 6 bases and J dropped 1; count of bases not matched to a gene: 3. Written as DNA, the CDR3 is TGTGCCAGTAGACAGGGGGCTTGGAACACTGAAGCTTTCTTT. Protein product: CASRQGAWNTEAFF.

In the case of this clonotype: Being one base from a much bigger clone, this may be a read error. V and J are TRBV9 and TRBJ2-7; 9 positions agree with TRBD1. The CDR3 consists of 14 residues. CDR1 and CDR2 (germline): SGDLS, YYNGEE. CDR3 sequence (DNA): TGTGCCAGCAGCGTAGAGGGACAGGGCTACGAGCAGTCCTTC. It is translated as CASSVEGQGYEQSF.

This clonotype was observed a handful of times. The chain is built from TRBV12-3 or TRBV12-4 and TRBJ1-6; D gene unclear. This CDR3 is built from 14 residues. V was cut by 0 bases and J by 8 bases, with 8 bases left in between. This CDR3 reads CASSLAGSYSPLHF. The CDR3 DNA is TGTGCCAGCAGTTTAGCGGGGAGTTATTCACCCCTCCACTTT.

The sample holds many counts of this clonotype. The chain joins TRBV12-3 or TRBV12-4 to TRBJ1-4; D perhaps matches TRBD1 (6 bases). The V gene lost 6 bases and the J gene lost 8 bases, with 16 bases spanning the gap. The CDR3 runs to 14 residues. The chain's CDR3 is CASRPRTGYEKLFF. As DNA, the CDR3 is TGTGCCAGCAGGCCACGTACAGGGTACGAAAAACTGTTTTTT.

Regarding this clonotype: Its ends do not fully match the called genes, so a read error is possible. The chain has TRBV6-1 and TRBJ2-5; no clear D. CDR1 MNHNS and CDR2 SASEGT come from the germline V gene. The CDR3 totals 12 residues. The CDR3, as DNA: TGTGCCAGCGGTCAGAGTGTAGAGACCCGGTACTTC. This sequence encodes CASGQSVETRYF.